This is a list of T cell receptor beta chains from one sample in a study of T cells after yellow fever vaccination. MiXCR, applied by TCRdb to the 5' RACE reads, yields one record per CDR3 protein. The data contain around 73,000 distinct CDR3 sequences, almost 8% of them singletons. The sample consisted of CD8+ T cells sorted from PBMCs, taken on the day of the yellow fever booster vaccination. These receptors originate from a man aged 30-40 years who received the YFV17D yellow fever vaccine. The CDR3 runs from the conserved cysteine through the conserved F or W. D genes are given only for firm matches. Size is stated for part of the rows, as once, few or many counts, or as a class when the clone is expanded.

V gene: TRBV27; CDR3 length: 13; clone size: NA; D gene: TRBD1; J gene: TRBJ1-1; CDR3 DNA: TGTGCCAGCATTCCAGGGGGCGGCACTGAAGCTTTCTTT; CDR3 protein: CASIPGGGTEAFF
V gene: TRBV29-1; CDR3 length: 19; clone size: NA; D gene: NA; J gene: TRBJ2-5; CDR3 DNA: TGCAGCGTTGAAGATCTTGGAGTTGTTGCGGATTGGTACCAAGAGACCCAGTACTTC; CDR3 protein: CSVEDLGVVADWYQETQYF
V gene: TRBV28; CDR3 length: 15; clone size: few; D gene: TRBD2; J gene: TRBJ2-1; CDR3 DNA: TGTGCCAGCAGAAAACTAGCGGGAGGGGAACGTGAGCAGTTCTTC; CDR3 protein: CASRKLAGGEREQFF
V gene: TRBV4-3; CDR3 length: 15; clone size: NA; D gene: TRBD2; J gene: TRBJ2-7; CDR3 DNA: TGCGCCAGCAGCCAAGATAGCGGGATCCTCTACGAGCAGTACTTC; CDR3 protein: CASSQDSGILYEQYF
V gene: TRBV5-1; CDR3 length: 15; clone size: few; D gene: NA; J gene: TRBJ2-7; CDR3 DNA: TGCGCCAGCAGCTTGCGTGAACCCCGTATCCACGAGCAGTACTTC; CDR3 protein: CASSLREPRIHEQYF
V gene: TRBV16; CDR3 length: 13; clone size: NA; D gene: NA; J gene: TRBJ1-1; CDR3 DNA: TGTGCCAGCAGCGATGAGCGGGGGTACGAAGCTTTCTTT; CDR3 protein: CASSDERGYEAFF
V gene: TRBV11-2; CDR3 length: 17; clone size: NA; D gene: TRBD2; J gene: TRBJ2-5; CDR3 DNA: TGTGCCAGCAGCTTAGGGACTAGCGGTATTAATCAAGAGACCCAGTACTTC; CDR3 protein: CASSLGTSGINQETQYF
V gene: TRBV3-1; CDR3 length: 13; clone size: many; D gene: NA; J gene: TRBJ2-3; CDR3 DNA: TGTGCCAGCAGCCAAAAGGGGAGCGATACGCAGTATTTT; CDR3 protein: CASSQKGSDTQYF
V gene: TRBV6-1; CDR3 length: 15; clone size: NA; D gene: NA; J gene: TRBJ2-1; CDR3 DNA: TGTGCCAGCAGTCCGGACGGATCAAGATACAATGAGCAGTTCTTC; CDR3 protein: CASSPDGSRYNEQFF
V gene: TRBV6-2/TRBV6-3; CDR3 length: 11; clone size: few; D gene: NA; J gene: TRBJ2-1; CDR3 DNA: TGTGCCAGCAGTTACGGGATTGAGCAGTTCTTC; CDR3 protein: CASSYGIEQFF